One sample yielded the 28 T cell receptor beta chains listed below, sequenced in a study of shared clonotypes between healthy human individuals. The assay was immunoSEQ multiplex PCR, and TCRdb's table has in-frame clones only and misses some. Of about 1.5 million clones in the sample, 95% to 99% were seen once. Sequenced: naive CD4+ T cells sorted from blood. The subset: CD45RA+ positively selected. Receptors originate from a young man in good health.

The chain links TRBV29-1 to TRBJ2-3, with 12 bases matching TRBD2. Germline-derived CDR1 and CDR2 are SQVTM and ANQGSEA. The V gene end was trimmed by 6 bases and the J gene end by 4 bases; junction bases not matched to a gene: 8. The CDR3 runs 15 residues. The CDR3 loop reads CSVQTSGSFADTQYF. DNA of the CDR3: TGCAGCGTGCAGACTAGCGGGAGCTTCGCAGATACGCAGTATTTT.

Concerning this clone itself: A junction boundary mismatches the germline segment, possibly from a read error. The chain joins TRBV7-7 to TRBJ2-2; D not certain. This CDR3 is built from 15 residues. CDR1 is SSHAT and CDR2 is FNYEAQ in the germline V gene (reference sequence). The CDR3 region is CASSVEHSFTGELFF. CDR3 sequence (DNA): TGTGCTAGCAGCGTTGAACACTCTTTCACCGGGGAGCTGTTTTTT. Complete variable domain (other parts from reference TRBV7-7 and TRBJ2-2): GAGVSQSPRYKVTKRGQDVTLRCDPISSHATLYWYQQALGQGPEFLTYFNYEAQPDKSGLPSDRFSAERPEGSISTLTIQRTEQRDSAMYRCASSVEHSFTGELFFGEGSRLTVL.

The rearrangement links TRBV5-6 to TRBJ2-1, with TRBD1 matching 7 bases. The CDR3 loop spans 14 amino acids. With 2 bases clipped from V and 10 bases from J, the junction kept 9 bases outside the gene matches. From germline, CDR1 is SGHDT and CDR2 YYEEEE. CDR3 region: CASSLQGPPGEQFF. CDR3 coding DNA: TGTGCCAGCAGCTTACAGGGGCCCCCAGGGGAGCAGTTCTTC.

This clone was observed once. The genes are TRBV6-5 and TRBJ2-7, with TRBD2 identical over 12 bases. Trimming removed 6 bases from V and 5 bases from J; junction bases left unmatched: 2. The length of the CDR3 is 13 residues. The V gene's germline CDR1 is MNHEY and CDR2 SVGAGI. In nucleotides, the CDR3 is TGTGCCAGCAGACTAGCGGGAGGAAACGAGCAGTACTTC. Its translation: CASRLAGGNEQYF.

The V gene is TRBV28, the J gene TRBJ1-5, with D possibly being TRBD1 (5 bases). The CDR3 spans 14 residues. CDR1 MDHEN and CDR2 SYDVKM come from the germline V gene. Between the trimmed V and J ends, which lost 5 bases and 2 bases, there was a span of 10 bases. CDR3: CASSQQGGNQPQHF. The CDR3 nucleotides read TGTGCCAGCAGTCAACAAGGGGGCAATCAGCCCCAGCATTTT.

The J gene is TRBJ2-7, the V gene TRBV5-1; D not resolved. V shed 4 bases and J shed 7 bases, with 15 bases lying between them. Germline CDR1 and CDR2: SGHRS and YFSETQ. CDR3 length: 13 residues. The chain's CDR3 is CASSTDAHGEQYF. CDR3 nucleotide sequence: TGCGCCAGCAGCACGGACGCCCATGGGGAGCAGTACTTC.

This rearrangement joins TRBV19 to TRBJ2-7; D unclear. Trimming stripped 10 bases from V and 2 bases from J, with 12 bases between. The CDR3 runs 12 residues. The germline V gene has CDR1 LNHDA and CDR2 SQIVND (reference sequence). CDR3 sequence (DNA): TGTGCCACTAGACCGATGACCTACGAGCAGTACTTC. This gives the protein CATRPMTYEQYF.

The chain is built from TRBV7-8 and TRBJ2-1; D is possibly TRBD2 (6 bases). Trimming cost V 2 bases and J 6 bases, with 14 bases left between them. The CDR3 contains 15 residues. The germline CDR1 and CDR2 sequences are SGHVS and FQNEAQ. The CDR3 coding sequence is TGTGCCAGCAGCTTAACGAGCGGGCCGGGCAATGAGCAGTTCTTC. This sequence encodes CASSLTSGPGNEQFF. Full variable domain (missing parts from reference TRBV7-8 and TRBJ2-1): GAGVSQSPRYKVAKRGQDVALRCDPISGHVSLFWYQQALGQGPEFLTYFQNEAQLDKSGLPSDRFFAERPEGSVSTLKIQRTQQEDSAVYLCASSLTSGPGNEQFFGPGTRLTVL.

This chain joins TRBV9 and TRBJ2-1, with unresolved D. Trimming shortened V by 3 bases and J by 7 bases, and 11 bases separated the two germline ends. This CDR3 is built from 13 residues. CDR1 and CDR2 (germline): SGDLS, YYNGEE. Written as DNA, the CDR3 is TGTGCCAGCAGCGGAGCCCCACAGAATGAGCAGTTCTTC. Amino acid sequence: CASSGAPQNEQFF.

The CDR3 DNA reads as TGTGCCAGCAGTGGCGAGGGATTGCACGAGCAGTACTTC. This encodes CASSGEGLHEQYF. The chain is built from TRBV2 and TRBJ2-7, with D perhaps TRBD2 (5 bases). Germline-derived CDR1 and CDR2 are SNHLY and FYNNEI. This CDR3 is 13 amino acids long. The ends were cut back, 4 bases at V and 5 bases at J, with 12 bases in the middle.

The chain is built from TRBV6-5 and TRBJ1-2; D is possibly TRBD1 (6 bases). Between the trimmed V and J ends, which lost 4 bases and 3 bases, there was a span of 18 bases. Germline V gives CDR1 MNHEY, CDR2 SVGAGI. This CDR3 region has 16 residues. The CDR3 sequence is CASSSSSDRFHYGYTF. CDR3 sequence (DNA): TGTGCCAGCAGTTCCTCCTCGGACAGATTCCACTATGGCTACACCTTC.

The chain employs TRBV11-2 and TRBJ2-3; 7 nucleotides align to TRBD2. Trimming removed 1 base from V and 14 bases from J; junction bases left unmatched: 3. The CDR3 consists of 11 residues. The germline CDR1 and CDR2 sequences are SGHAT and FQNNGV. CDR3 DNA: TGTGCCAGCAGCTTAGGCGGGAGAAGGTATTTT. This translates into CASSLGGRRYF.

This clone was detected only once. Other DNA sequences in the sample encode the same CDR3. V gene TRBV28 combines with J gene TRBJ2-5; no reliable D call. The CDR3 totals 12 residues. CDR1 is MDHEN, CDR2 SYDVKM, per germline. Trimming cost V 2 bases and J 4 bases, with 5 bases left between them. The CDR3 DNA sequence: TGTGCCAGCAGTTTAAAGCGAGAGACCCAGTACTTC. Translation gives CASSLKRETQYF.

This chain links TRBV5-1 with TRBJ2-2; TRBD1 matches 9 bases. This CDR3 spans 15 amino acids. Per the germline V gene, CDR1 is SGHRS and CDR2 is YFSETQ. The J segment lost 5 bases and the V segment lost 4 bases, leaving 6 bases of the junction unmatched. In DNA, the CDR3 is TGCGCCAGCAGCGGAACAGGGGGCCTTACCGGGGAGCTGTTTTTT. Encoded protein: CASSGTGGLTGELFF.

V is TRBV19 and J is TRBJ1-2; no reliable D call. Looked up from germline, CDR1 is LNHDA and CDR2 is SQIVND (reference sequence). Trimming cost V 5 bases and J 2 bases, with 9 bases left between them. This CDR3 contains 13 residues. The CDR3 loop is CASSSWGNYGYTF. The CDR3 DNA sequence: TGTGCCAGTAGTTCGTGGGGAAACTATGGCTACACCTTC.

The rearrangement joins TRBV19 to TRBJ2-7; 8 positions agree with TRBD2. The length of the CDR3 is 15 residues. CDR1 and CDR2 from the germline V gene are LNHDA and SQIVND (reference sequence). The J segment lost 3 bases and the V segment lost 3 bases, leaving 7 bases of the junction unmatched. The CDR3 DNA is TGTGCCAGTAGTATGAGGGCCACTAGCGGCTACGAGCAGTACTTC. Amino acids: CASSMRATSGYEQYF.

The rearrangement joins TRBV18 to TRBJ2-7; weak D call: TRBD2 (5 bases). This CDR3 is built from 13 residues. Germline loops: CDR1 KGHSH, CDR2 LQKENI. V lost 2 bases and J 3 bases, leaving 8 bases between the germline ends. The CDR3 sequence is CASSPARGYEQYF. The CDR3 bases are TGTGCCAGCTCACCAGCCCGGGGCTACGAGCAGTACTTC.

The V call is TRBV30, the J call TRBJ1-2; 7 bases agree with TRBD1. The CDR3 loop spans 15 amino acids. Germline values: CDR1 GTSNPN, CDR2 SVGIG (reference sequence). Losses at the gene ends were 0 bases for V and 7 bases for J; bases not matched to a gene: 11. The CDR3 nucleotides read TGTGCCTGGAGTGTACTGAACAGGGGAGGTGGTGGCTACACCTTC. Its translation: CAWSVLNRGGGGYTF.

The V call is TRBV5-6, the J call TRBJ2-7; the D gene is possibly TRBD1 (6 bases). The CDR3 extends over 16 amino acids. CDR1 is SGHDT, CDR2 YYEEEE, per germline. V was trimmed by 4 bases and J by 2 bases, leaving 19 bases between them. The CDR3 is CASSLTPTGSTYEQYF. Written as DNA, the CDR3 is TGTGCCAGCAGCCTGACCCCTACAGGGTCCACCTACGAGCAGTACTTC.

The rearrangement joins TRBV5-1 to TRBJ1-1; D uncertain. Germline V gene sequence: CDR1 SGHRS, CDR2 YFSETQ. The length of the CDR3 is 13 residues. V gave up 8 bases and J gave up 1 base, with 12 bases separating them. CDR3 bases: TGCGCCAGTTTGAACGGTCCGAACACTGAAGCTTTCTTT. It encodes CASLNGPNTEAFF.

This clone has only a few counts. The same CDR3 arises from other DNA sequences in this sample as well. The CDR3 region has the DNA TGTGCCAGCAGCGTAGTCGGCACAGATACGCAGTATTTT. Protein product: CASSVVGTDTQYF. This chain links TRBV9 with TRBJ2-3; D gene unclear. This CDR3 spans 13 amino acids. CDR1 and CDR2 (germline): SGDLS, YYNGEE. V lost 0 bases to trimming and J lost 1 base, with 3 bases between them.

The chain couples TRBV19 to TRBJ2-2; 8 bases fit TRBD1. Trimming removed 6 bases from V and 3 bases from J; junction bases left unmatched: 9. CDR3 length: 16 residues. Germline-derived CDR1 and CDR2 are LNHDA and SQIVND (reference sequence). In DNA form, the CDR3 reads TGTGCCAGTAGCCTTCGGACAGGGAAAGACACCGGGGAGCTGTTTTTT. Translated: CASSLRTGKDTGELFF.

This chain links TRBV5-1 with TRBJ2-3; 9 bases agree with TRBD2. This CDR3 contains 16 residues. The trim removed 1 base at V and 6 bases at J, leaving 9 bases unmatched. The V gene's germline CDR1 is SGHRS and CDR2 YFSETQ. CDR3 region: CASSLFASGTVDTQYF. CDR3 in DNA: TGCGCCAGCAGCTTGTTTGCTAGCGGGACAGTGGATACGCAGTATTTT.

The chain is built from TRBV18 and TRBJ2-7; no clear D gene. V was clipped by 0 bases and J by 7 bases, with 10 bases between them. Per germline, CDR1 KGHSH and CDR2 LQKENI. This CDR3 is 13 amino acids long. The CDR3 loop is CASSPPSEEEQYF. The CDR3 coding sequence is TGTGCCAGCTCACCACCCTCCGAGGAAGAGCAGTACTTC. The full variable domain, completed using reference TRBV18 and TRBJ2-7, is NAGVMQNPRHLVRRRGQEARLRCSPMKGHSHVYWYRQLPEEGLKFMVYLQKENIIDESGMPKERFSAEFPKEGPSILRIQQVVRGDSAAYFCASSPPSEEEQYFGPGTRLTVT.

The V gene is TRBV5-1, the J gene TRBJ2-2; TRBD2 agrees at 7 bases. This CDR3 region has 14 residues. Germline V gene data show CDR1 as SGHRS and CDR2 as YFSETQ. Trimming took 4 bases from V and 5 from J; bases not matched to a gene: 5. CDR3 DNA: TGCGCCAGCAGCCCGGGGCGGGGGACCGGGGAGCTGTTTTTT. Translation gives CASSPGRGTGELFF.

V gene TRBV18 combines with J gene TRBJ2-1, with 7 positions matching TRBD1. J lost 9 bases, V lost 5 bases, and 4 bases had no gene match. Germline-derived CDR1 and CDR2 are KGHSH and LQKENI. CDR3 length: 12 amino acids. For the CDR3, the DNA is TGTGCCAGCTCAACGTACAGGGGTGAGCAGTTCTTC. Amino acids: CASSTYRGEQFF. The full variable domain, its missing parts supplied by reference TRBV18 and TRBJ2-1, is NAGVMQNPRHLVRRRGQEARLRCSPMKGHSHVYWYRQLPEEGLKFMVYLQKENIIDESGMPKERFSAEFPKEGPSILRIQQVVRGDSAAYFCASSTYRGEQFFGPGTRLTVL.

On this clone: In the same sample, other DNA sequences code for this CDR3. The chain links TRBV9 to TRBJ1-1, with D perhaps TRBD1 (6 bases). The CDR3 length is 14 residues. Germline CDR1 reads SGDLS; CDR2 reads YYNGEE. With 0 bases removed from V and 3 bases from J, the gap between germline ends came to 9 bases. The CDR3 DNA reads TGTGCCAGCAGCGTAGCGAACAGGGACACTGAAGCTTTCTTT. It is translated as CASSVANRDTEAFF.

The CDR3 DNA follows: TGTGCCGGAAAGACGACCACCAGTTTGTACGAGCAGTACTTC. It is translated as CAGKTTTSLYEQYF. The chain employs TRBV7-2 and TRBJ2-7; D is unresolved. This CDR3 contains 14 residues. Germline CDR1 reads SGHTA; CDR2 reads FQGNSA. V was shortened by 11 bases and J by 4 bases, with 21 bases between the two germline ends.